What follows is one TCR beta chain and its context. This clonotype was observed many times. The clone's antigen remains unknown. One end of the junction is discordant with germline, which a read error may explain. From its cysteine to its phenylalanine, the CDR3 spans 12 amino acids. Only the CDR3 region is kept as DNA, spanning 36 bases read in frame from base 1. Based on the germline V gene, the CDR1 and CDR2 sequences are LGHNA and YNFKEQ. These data come from a study of response to subunit inactivated influenza vaccine (dated by TCRdb to 2017 to 2018). In the study overall: Deep quantitative T cell receptor repertoire profiling was used in the study to track responses to a trivalent subunit inactivated influenza vaccine. On the study overall, not on this receptor specifically: It was suggested by the authors that each seasonal influenza vaccination may recruit only a limited number of new T cells.

Library preparation used RT-PCR. The sequencer listed for this sample is Illumina HiSeq 2500. The raw public reads went through TCRdb reprocessing: fastp at Q25, MiXCR clone calling, in-frame beta chains kept. Every CDR3 protein is listed once, alongside the most common genes and DNA of its rows. Here the sample has a few hundred thousand distinct CDR3 sequences; 6.5% to 8% occur a single time. The ten largest clones take up 10% to 15% of the sample. The clonotype comes from a man between 50 and 70 years old who received an inactivated influenza vaccine. Donor details come from another sample of the same person, matched by shared clones. The V gene is TRBV4-2 and the J gene is TRBJ2-3; the D region may be TRBD1 or TRBD2, each matching 5 bases equally. The source was PBMCs from blood, collected approximately 25 months after vaccination. In nucleotides, the sequence is TGTGCCAGCAGCCCTTTGGGGGTACCTCTCCTTTTT. Its protein is CASSPLGVPLLF.